This entry describes one T cell receptor beta chain. Its antigen target is currently unknown. No much larger clone exists at a distance of one base, and base qualities are not known. These data come from a study of blood T cells in healthy people across ages (dated by TCRdb to between 2015 and 2016). Background for the entire study: In model experiments, template switching captured roughly one uniquely barcoded TCR beta cDNA molecule for every two T cells. Age-related changes in TCR beta repertoire diversity were measured in the study by deep sequencing normalized with unique cDNA molecular identifiers. The donors were divided into four age groups: young (average about 15 years), middle-aged (roughly 42), aged (about 62) and long-lived (about 90). Donors of different ages were randomly distributed across sequencing lanes to avoid experimental bias. The study analyzed two additional independent replicas of 1 million unique cDNA reads from the same blood draw for two donors, one aged 18 to 30 and one aged 80 or older.

The full study reports these points: Donor CMV infection status was unknown, potentially confounding age-related changes in expanded clonotypes. The percentage of naive T cells measured by flow cytometry correlated strongly with observed TCR beta diversity. Observed TCR beta diversity per million T cells fell roughly linearly with age, and a significant reduction was already apparent by age around 44. Total diversity estimates from one million sequenced T cells were considered lower bounds and underestimates. Since profiling was done on bulk unsorted PBMCs, naive and antigen-experienced compartments could not be conclusively compared. Compared with the aged group, the long-lived group had more naive CD4+ T cells, fewer expanded clones and increased TCR diversity, suggesting age selection.

The library was obtained by 5' RACE. Reads for this sample came from an Illumina HiSeq 2500. The second PCR ran for roughly 6 to 11 cycles and used a J-beta primer mix along with a sample-barcoded 5' primer. A template-switch 5' adaptor carrying 12 random nucleotides introduced a unique molecular identifier onto each TCR beta cDNA molecule. Each sample yielded at least 2.5 million CDR3-containing paired-end reads. First-strand cDNA synthesis was performed from all RNA using the Mint cDNA synthesis kit, with priming by a TRBC-specific oligonucleotide. Following uracil-DNA glycosylase treatment, a first 18-cycle PCR with universal primers M1SS and BC2_uni_R was performed on all cDNA. On the study's bioinformatics: Each sample was normalized by randomly selecting 1 million high-quality reads, each carrying a distinct molecular identifier. Instead of being binned into consensus sequences, reads with shared molecular identifiers were discarded. MiTCR, set to a Q25 quality threshold and the strictest error-elimination algorithm, was used for CDR3 identification, clonotype clustering and error correction. Lower-bound total TCR beta diversity was estimated with a nonparametric unseen species model using Euler transformation. The public reads were reprocessed in TCRdb via fastp at Q25 and MiXCR, keeping in-frame beta chains. Entries that share a CDR3 protein sequence are merged under the most common genes and DNA. These V and J calls are TCRdb output, not the study's own analysis. The sample table records approximately 1,000,000 distinct CDR3 sequences; more than 30% of these occur just once. Around 13% of the sample rests with the top ten.

The CDR3 runs 16 residues from the cysteine to the phenylalanine. The read is trimmed to its CDR3 DNA, 48 bases read in frame from base 1. The V end gives up 2 bases and the J end 9 bases, leaving 12 bases in the junction not matched to a gene. The germline V gene encodes CDR1 SEHNR and CDR2 FQNEAQ (reference sequence). Donors were 40 or so systemically healthy Caucasian individuals from Russia aged roughly 6 to 95 years. Each donor gave roughly 11 milliliters of peripheral blood, drawn into EDTA-treated Vacutainer tubes. Ficoll-Paque density-gradient centrifugation was used to isolate PBMCs, with at least 7 million obtained per sample. Total RNA was extracted from PBMCs with Trizol reagent, with at least 5.5 micrograms obtained per sample. The percentages of naive CD45RAhigh/CD27high T cells were determined by flow cytometry on a PBMC aliquot from every donor.

The receptor chain draws on TRBV7-9 and TRBJ2-1; TRBD1 aligns with 8 central bases. The sequence derives from a man between 18 and 35 years old in good health. The sample taken for sequencing was blood. The bases read TGTGCCAGCAGCTTACCGGACAGGGTTTCTTACCCTGAGCAGTTCTTC. The encoded protein is CASSLPDRVSYPEQFF.